The clone carrying this T cell receptor beta chain was seen a single time. Antigen specificity is unknown. This entry is derived from a study of T cell responses to AZD1222 COVID-19 vaccine. V lost 4 bases to trimming and J lost 3 bases, with 8 bases between them. CDR1 and CDR2 from the germline V gene are SNHLY and FYNNEI. This CDR3 spans 13 amino acids. Repertoires were generated with immunoSEQ multiplex PCR, while TCRdb's copy carries only in-frame clones and drops some. The table has roughly 100,000 clones, approximately 91% seen once. Points from the study as a whole: Clonal diversity was possibly underestimated; the donors were predominantly white British and more often female.

The J gene is TRBJ2-3, the V gene TRBV2; D might be TRBD1 (5 bases). This receptor was taken from an adult in good health. Sample: peripheral blood, taken on day 0 of AZD1222 vaccination. The CDR3 reads CASSGQGTDTQYF. DNA for the CDR3: TGTGCCAGCAGTGGTCAGGGAACAGATACGCAGTATTTT.